The clone carrying this T cell receptor beta chain showed up many times. The record originates from a study of early T cells in non-severe SARS-CoV-2 infection. TCRdb analysed the 5' RACE reads with MiXCR anew, one entry per CDR3 protein. This table holds 37,000 or so distinct CDR3 sequences, 5% to 6.5% found once. With 5 bases removed from V and 2 bases from J, the gap between germline ends came to 14 bases. This CDR3 is 15 amino acids long. Germline V gives CDR1 SEHNR, CDR2 FQNEAQ (reference sequence). The clonotype comes from an adult who was a healthcare worker with PCR-confirmed SARS-CoV-2 infection or an uninfected control (not recorded which). Specimen: whole blood. The V and J genes are TRBV7-9 and TRBJ2-3; D gene uncertain. The CDR3 protein is CASSPAAHFTDTQYF. The CDR3 DNA is TGTGCCAGCAGCCCAGCCGCGCATTTCACAGATACGCAGTATTTT.